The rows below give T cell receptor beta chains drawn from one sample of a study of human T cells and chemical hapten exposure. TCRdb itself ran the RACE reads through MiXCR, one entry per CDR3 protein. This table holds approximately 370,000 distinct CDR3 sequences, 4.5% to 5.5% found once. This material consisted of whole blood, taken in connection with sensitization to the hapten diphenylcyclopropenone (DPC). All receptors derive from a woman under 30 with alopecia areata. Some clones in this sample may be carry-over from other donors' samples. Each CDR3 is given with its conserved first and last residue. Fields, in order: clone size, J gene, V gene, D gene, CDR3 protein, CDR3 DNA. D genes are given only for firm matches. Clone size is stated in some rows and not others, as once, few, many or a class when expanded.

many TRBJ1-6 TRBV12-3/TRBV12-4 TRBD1 CASITGGGSPLHF TGTGCCAGTATTACAGGGGGCGGTTCACCCCTCCACTTT
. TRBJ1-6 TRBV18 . CASSPQRTRNNSPLHF TGTGCCAGCTCACCACAGAGGACACGTAATAATTCACCCCTCCACTTT
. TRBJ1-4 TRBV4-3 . CASSQARSREVAEKLFF TGCGCCAGCAGCCAAGCGCGATCCAGGGAGGTGGCTGAAAAACTGTTTTTT
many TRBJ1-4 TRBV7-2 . CASSLYTGNEKLFF TGTGCCAGCAGCTTATATACAGGGAATGAAAAACTGTTTTTT
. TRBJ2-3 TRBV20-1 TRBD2 CSARDSSGGAADTQYF TGCAGTGCTAGAGATTCCAGCGGGGGGGCGGCAGATACGCAGTATTTT
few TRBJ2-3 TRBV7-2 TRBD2 CASGRGGFTDTQYF TGTGCCAGCGGGCGGGGGGGCTTCACAGATACGCAGTATTTT
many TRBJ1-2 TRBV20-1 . CSARKETYGYTF TGCAGTGCTAGAAAGGAGACGTATGGCTACACCTTC
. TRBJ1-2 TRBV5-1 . CASSLVAAGDYGYTF TGCGCCAGCAGCTTGGTCGCAGCGGGTGACTATGGCTACACCTTC
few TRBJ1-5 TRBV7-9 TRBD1 CASSLGGQNNQPQHF TGTGCCAGCAGCTTAGGGGGACAGAACAATCAGCCCCAGCATTTT
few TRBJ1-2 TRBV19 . CASSTPTGELDYGYTF TGTGCCAGTAGTACCCCAACGGGAGAGCTAGACTATGGCTACACCTTC
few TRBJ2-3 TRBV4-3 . CASSQTGASVKSGDTQYF TGCGCCAGCAGCCAGACGGGGGCCAGCGTAAAATCTGGAGATACGCAGTATTTT
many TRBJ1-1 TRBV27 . CASSLRDTYTEAFF TGTGCCAGCAGTTTAAGGGACACCTACACTGAAGCTTTCTTT
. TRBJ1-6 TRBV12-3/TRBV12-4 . CASSFRGTYNSPLHF TGTGCCAGCAGTTTTAGGGGAACCTATAATTCACCCCTCCACTTT
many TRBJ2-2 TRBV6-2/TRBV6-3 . CASSLIVSTGELFF TGTGCCAGCAGTTTAATCGTATCCACCGGGGAGCTGTTTTTT
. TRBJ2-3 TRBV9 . CASSARGGGSITDTQYF TGTGCCAGCAGCGCCCGGGGAGGGGGGTCGATCACAGATACGCAGTATTTT
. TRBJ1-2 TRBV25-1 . CASSGGRGYTF TGTGCCAGCAGTGGCGGACGGGGCTACACCTTC
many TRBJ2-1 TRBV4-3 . CASSSSKDNSYNEQFF TGCGCCAGCAGCTCAAGTAAAGATAACTCCTACAATGAGCAGTTCTTC
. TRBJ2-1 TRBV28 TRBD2 CASSLSGAAYNEQFF TGTGCCAGCAGTTTAAGCGGGGCAGCCTACAATGAGCAGTTCTTC
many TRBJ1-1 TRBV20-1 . CSAARGQEAFF TGCAGTGCTGCACGGGGACAAGAAGCTTTCTTT
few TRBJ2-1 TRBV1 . CTSSLGLASYQQFF TGCACCAGCAGCCTTGGACTAGCGTCTTATCAGCAGTTCTTC
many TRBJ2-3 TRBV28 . CASSPRTRGVTDTQYF TGTGCCAGCAGTCCGAGGACGAGGGGGGTCACAGATACGCAGTATTTT
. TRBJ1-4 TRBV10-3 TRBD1 CAIRQGEDEKLFF TGTGCCATCAGACAGGGGGAAGATGAAAAACTGTTTTTT
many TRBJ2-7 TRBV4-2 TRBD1 CASSSHRGSSSYEQYF TGTGCCAGCAGCTCACACAGGGGTTCGAGCTCCTACGAGCAGTACTTC
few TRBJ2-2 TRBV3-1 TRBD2 CASSPPGLAGSGELFF TGTGCCAGCAGCCCACCGGGACTAGCGGGGTCCGGGGAGCTGTTTTTT
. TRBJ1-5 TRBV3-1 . CASSPHGGGQPQHF TGTGCCAGCAGCCCCCATGGGGGTGGCCAGCCCCAGCATTTT
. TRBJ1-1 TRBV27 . CASGYTHTEAFF TGTGCCAGCGGCTACACCCACACTGAAGCTTTCTTT
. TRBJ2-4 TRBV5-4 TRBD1 CASSPDRVGENIQYF TGTGCCAGCAGCCCGGACAGGGTCGGGGAAAACATTCAGTACTTC
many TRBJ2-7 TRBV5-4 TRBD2 CASSSPGLEYEQYF TGTGCCAGCAGTTCCCCGGGACTAGAGTACGAGCAGTACTTC
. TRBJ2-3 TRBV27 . CASSFSWEDTQYF TGTGCCAGCAGTTTTTCATGGGAGGATACGCAGTATTTT
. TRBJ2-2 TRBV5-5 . CASSGQSTNTGELFF TGTGCCAGCAGCGGACAATCGACGAACACCGGGGAGCTGTTTTTT
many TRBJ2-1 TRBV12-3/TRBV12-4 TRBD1 CASRPNRGPSYNEQFF TGTGCCAGCAGACCGAACAGGGGACCCTCCTACAATGAGCAGTTCTTC
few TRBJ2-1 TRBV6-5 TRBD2 CASSTTSGGGHEQFF TGTGCCAGCAGCACGACTAGCGGGGGAGGCCATGAGCAGTTCTTC
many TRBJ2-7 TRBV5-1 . CASSSESSYEQYF TGCGCCAGCAGCTCAGAGAGCTCCTACGAGCAGTACTTC
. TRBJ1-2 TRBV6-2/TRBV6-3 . CASSPPGPLGNGYTF TGTGCCAGCAGCCCTCCAGGACCCCTCGGCAATGGCTACACCTTC
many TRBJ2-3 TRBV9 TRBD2 CASSPTGGGPDTQYF TGTGCCAGCAGCCCTACGGGCGGGGGGCCGGATACGCAGTATTTT
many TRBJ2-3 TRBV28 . CASLAGRTDTQYF TGTGCCAGCCTGGCAGGGCGCACAGATACGCAGTATTTT
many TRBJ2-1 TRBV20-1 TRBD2 CSASELAGGLTDNEQFF TGCAGTGCTAGTGAACTAGCGGGGGGCCTCACGGACAATGAGCAGTTCTTC
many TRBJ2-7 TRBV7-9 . CASSLDVGYYSYEQYF TGTGCCAGCAGCTTAGACGTTGGGTATTATTCCTACGAGCAGTACTTC
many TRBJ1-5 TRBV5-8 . CASSLWETSNQPQHF TGTGCCAGCAGCTTGTGGGAGACCAGCAATCAGCCCCAGCATTTT
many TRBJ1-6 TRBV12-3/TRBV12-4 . CASRSGHNNSPLHF TGTGCCAGCAGGTCGGGACATAATAATTCACCCCTCCACTTT
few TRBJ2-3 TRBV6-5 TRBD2 CASSYVGGGLAGTGDTQYF TGTGCCAGCAGTTACGTTGGAGGGGGACTAGCGGGGACCGGGGATACGCAGTATTTT
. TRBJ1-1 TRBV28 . CASSSPRQVYTEAFF TGTGCCAGCAGTTCCCCGAGACAGGTATACACTGAAGCTTTCTTT
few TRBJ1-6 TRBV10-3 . CAICEGDSPLHF TGTGCCATCTGCGAGGGGGATTCACCCCTCCACTTT
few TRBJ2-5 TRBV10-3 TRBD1 CAISSDREETQYF TGTGCCATCAGCTCGGACAGGGAAGAGACCCAGTACTTC
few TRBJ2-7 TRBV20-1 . CSASQPPTGWSYEQYF TGCAGTGCTAGCCAGCCCCCTACAGGCTGGTCCTACGAGCAGTACTTC
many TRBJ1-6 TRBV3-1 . CASSHRHTGVGEAPLHF TGTGCCAGCAGCCATCGCCACACGGGGGTAGGTGAAGCACCCCTCCACTTT
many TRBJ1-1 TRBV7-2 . CASSLGYSMNTEAFF TGTGCCAGCAGCTTAGGTTACAGCATGAACACTGAAGCTTTCTTT
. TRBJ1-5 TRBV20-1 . CSAREVGSSNQPQHF TGCAGTGCTAGGGAGGTTGGGTCTAGCAATCAGCCCCAGCATTTT
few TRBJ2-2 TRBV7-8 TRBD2 CASSLGTSGVLTGELFF TGTGCCAGCAGCTTGGGGACTAGCGGGGTCCTTACCGGGGAGCTGTTTTTT
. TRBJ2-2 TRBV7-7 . CASSSQVSGGPAGELFF TGTGCTAGCAGCTCCCAAGTTTCCGGGGGGCCCGCGGGGGAGCTGTTTTTT
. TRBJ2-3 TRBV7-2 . CASSFPKTSSTDTQYF TGTGCCAGCAGCTTCCCCAAAACTTCTAGCACAGATACGCAGTATTTT
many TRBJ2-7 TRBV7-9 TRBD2 CASSRTSGGADEQYF TGTGCCAGCAGCCGGACTAGCGGGGGGGCCGACGAGCAGTACTTC
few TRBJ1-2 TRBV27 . CASSLKPGEDYGYTF TGTGCCAGCAGTTTAAAGCCAGGGGAAGACTATGGCTACACCTTC
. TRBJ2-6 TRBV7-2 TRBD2 CASSSSTSGSSGANVLTF TGTGCCAGCAGCTCATCGACTAGCGGGAGCTCTGGGGCCAACGTCCTGACTTTC
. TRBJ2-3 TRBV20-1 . CSAGPQTDTQYF TGCAGTGCTGGCCCCCAGACAGATACGCAGTATTTT